The present T cell receptor (beta chain) was sequenced within a study of CD8 T cells in Susac syndrome. RNA totalling roughly 0.45 to 1 ug underwent reverse transcription with random hexamers. TCRdb ran MiXCR on the immunoSEQ multiplex PCR reads and lists one entry per CDR3 protein. The sample shows under 200,000 distinct CDR3 sequences, 90% to 95% of them seen only once. The CDR3 sequence is 16 residues long. Trimming stripped 1 base from V and 3 bases from J, with 12 bases between. The germline V gene has CDR1 SGHTA and CDR2 FQGNSA. This clonotype was obtained from a human donor in good health. Input material: CD4+ T cells from PBMCs. The chain couples TRBV7-2 to TRBJ1-4; D is undetermined. The DNA for the CDR3 is TGTGCCAGCAGCTTAGAGGGCGGGGTTGCTAATGAAAAACTGTTTTTT. Translating it yields CASSLEGGVANEKLFF.